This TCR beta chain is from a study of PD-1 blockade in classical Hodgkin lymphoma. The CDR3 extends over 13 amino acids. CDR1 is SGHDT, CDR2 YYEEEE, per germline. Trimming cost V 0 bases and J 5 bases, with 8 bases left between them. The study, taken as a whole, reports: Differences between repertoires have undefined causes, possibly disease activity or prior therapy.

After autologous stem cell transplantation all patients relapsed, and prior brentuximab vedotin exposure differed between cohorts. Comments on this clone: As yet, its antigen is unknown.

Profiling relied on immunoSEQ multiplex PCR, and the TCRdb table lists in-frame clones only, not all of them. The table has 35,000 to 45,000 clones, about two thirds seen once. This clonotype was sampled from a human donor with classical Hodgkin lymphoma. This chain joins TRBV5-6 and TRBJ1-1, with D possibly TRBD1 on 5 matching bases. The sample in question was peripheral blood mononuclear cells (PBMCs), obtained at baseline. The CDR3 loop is CASSLGAGTEAFF. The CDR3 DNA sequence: TGTGCCAGCAGCTTGGGGGCAGGGACTGAAGCTTTCTTT.